This passage covers 29 T cell receptor beta chains from one sample sequenced in a study of blood T cell repertoires in COVID-19. Assay used: immunoSEQ multiplex PCR; TCRdb lists only in-frame clones, some missing. The sample holds approximately 170,000 clones, about 88% seen once. The specimen sequenced was peripheral blood. Receptor source: an elderly woman with acute or convalescent COVID-19.

Concerning this clone: Other DNA sequences within the sample encode an identical CDR3. The CDR3 DNA reads TGCGCCAGCAGCTTGACGGGAACCTACGAGCAGTACTTC. Translating it yields CASSLTGTYEQYF. The chain employs TRBV5-1 and TRBJ2-7; D is perhaps TRBD2 (5 bases). The V end lost 1 base, the J end lost 2 bases, and 7 bases lay between the germline ends. This CDR3 contains 13 residues. From germline, CDR1 is SGHRS and CDR2 YFSETQ.

The DNA of the CDR3 is TGTGCCAGCAGCCCAATTTTAGGGGCCAGCACTGAAGCTTTCTTT. Translating it yields CASSPILGASTEAFF. J is TRBJ1-1 and V is TRBV6-5; TRBD1 is a possible D gene (5 bases). The CDR3 runs 15 residues. V shed 6 bases and J shed 4 bases, with 18 bases lying between them. The germline CDR1 and CDR2 sequences are MNHEY and SVGAGI.

The chain is built from TRBV7-2 and TRBJ2-7, with 9 bases aligning to TRBD2. V shed 3 bases, J shed 3 bases, and the junction held 3 bases outside the gene matches. The CDR3 has 14 amino acids. Germline V gives CDR1 SGHTA, CDR2 FQGNSA. The CDR3 spells CASSFGTSNYEQYF. The CDR3 DNA reads TGTGCCAGCAGCTTTGGGACTAGCAACTACGAGCAGTACTTC.

The chain recombines TRBV27 with TRBJ2-1; the match to TRBD2 covers 14 bases. V shed 7 bases and J 1 base; nucleotides not matched to a gene: 12. Germline CDR1 is MNHEY and CDR2 is SMNVEV (reference sequence). The CDR3 consists of 19 residues. The CDR3: CASTLLGLAGERSYNEQFF. The CDR3 nucleotides are TGTGCCAGCACTCTCTTGGGACTAGCGGGGGAAAGGTCCTACAATGAGCAGTTCTTC.

The chain uses TRBV10-3 and TRBJ2-5; 7 bases align to TRBD1. The length of the CDR3 is 13 residues. The V and J ends lost 6 bases and 5 bases, in that order; junction bases with no gene match: 6. Germline V gene data show CDR1 as ENHRY and CDR2 as SYGVKD. The CDR3, as DNA: TGTGCCATCAGGGGACAGCAGATCGAGACCCAGTACTTC. It is translated as CAIRGQQIETQYF.

The chain combines TRBV10-3 with TRBJ1-5, with D maybe TRBD1 (5 bases). The CDR3 totals 12 residues. V was trimmed by 3 bases and J by 5 bases, leaving 5 bases between them. The V gene's germline CDR1 is ENHRY and CDR2 SYGVKD. Here the CDR3 DNA reads TGTGCCATCAGTGAAGGGGATCAGCCCCAGCATTTT. Amino acid sequence: CAISEGDQPQHF.

The V gene is TRBV15, the J gene TRBJ2-1, with D possibly TRBD2 on 6 matching bases. V was cut by 3 bases and J by 5 bases, with 17 bases left in between. The germline V gene encodes CDR1 LNHNV and CDR2 YYDKDF (reference sequence). The CDR3 covers 16 residues. The CDR3 sequence is CATSSVFGRGHNEQFF. In nucleotides, the CDR3 is TGTGCCACCAGCAGTGTGTTTGGGCGGGGACACAATGAGCAGTTCTTC.

The gene calls are TRBV11-2 and TRBJ2-1; 8 nucleotides match TRBD2. The germline gives CDR1 SGHAT, CDR2 FQNNGV. The CDR3 runs to 16 residues. V gave up 5 bases and J gave up 3 bases; unmatched junction bases: 9. The CDR3 DNA sequence: TGTGCCAGCAGCCCCCAGTCTAGCGGGCGCTACAATGAGCAGTTCTTC. It specifies CASSPQSSGRYNEQFF.

The V gene is TRBV2, the J gene TRBJ1-3; D is undetermined. The CDR3 loop spans 13 amino acids. Germline CDR1 is SNHLY and CDR2 is FYNNEI. Trimming stripped 6 bases from V and 0 bases from J, with 6 bases between. CDR3 region: CASRIYSGNTIYF. CDR3 nucleotides: TGTGCCAGCAGGATCTACTCTGGAAACACCATATATTTT.

Details on this clone: At one end the junction does not follow the germline gene, possibly because of a read error. The CDR3 loop is CASSFSRDSPRF. DNA for the CDR3: TGTGCCAGCAGTTTTTCGCGAGACAGCCCCCGCTTC. The chain employs TRBV28 and TRBJ2-7, with a possible D match to TRBD1 (5 bases). The germline CDR1 and CDR2 sequences are MDHEN and SYDVKM. The CDR3 runs 12 residues.

The gene calls are TRBV28 and TRBJ2-7; TRBD2 matches 7 bases. Trimming cost V 6 bases and J 3 bases; bases outside gene matches: 5. The CDR3 loop spans 13 amino acids. Per germline, CDR1 MDHEN and CDR2 SYDVKM. The CDR3 sequence: CASRRGDRYEQYF. In DNA form, the CDR3 reads TGTGCCAGCAGACGGGGGGACCGCTACGAGCAGTACTTC.

This sequence joins TRBV5-6 and TRBJ1-4; D might be TRBD1 (6 bases). In germline, CDR1 is SGHDT, CDR2 YYEEEE. Trimming pared 4 bases from V and 11 bases from J, leaving 18 bases between. This CDR3 contains 14 residues. The CDR3 loop reads CASSPYGGRFKLFF. The CDR3 bases are TGTGCCAGCAGCCCCTACGGGGGGCGTTTCAAACTGTTTTTT.

The chain combines TRBV19 with TRBJ2-1; unclear D gene. V shed 4 bases and J shed 3 bases, with 13 bases lying between them. Germline V gene lookup returns CDR1 LNHDA and CDR2 SQIVND (reference sequence). This CDR3 is 15 amino acids long. The CDR3, as DNA: TGTGCCAGTAGTAAAGATTTGGCAGGCTACAATGAGCAGTTCTTC. This sequence encodes CASSKDLAGYNEQFF. Full variable domain (missing parts from reference TRBV19 and TRBJ2-1): DGGITQSPKYLFRKEGQNVTLSCEQNLNHDAMYWYRQDPGQGLRLIYYSQIVNDFQKGDIAEGYSVSREKKESFPLTVTSAQKNPTAFYLCASSKDLAGYNEQFFGPGTRLTVL.

This clone has ten or more counts. The CDR3 bases are TGTGCCAGCAGCTCTTACAGGGTACCCTTGGCAGATACGCAGTATTTT. Its translation: CASSSYRVPLADTQYF. The chain links TRBV7-8 to TRBJ2-3; weak D call: TRBD1 (6 bases). The CDR3 has 16 residues. Germline-derived CDR1 and CDR2 are SGHVS and FQNEAQ. V was clipped by 4 bases and J by 4 bases, with 18 bases between them.

This sequence joins TRBV28 and TRBJ1-2, with D uncertain. The CDR3 is 17 residues long. Trimming took off 5 bases at V and 5 bases at J, with 24 bases between the two ends. Germline assignment: CDR1 MDHEN and CDR2 SYDVKM. CDR3 region: CASSPAGTHNPRYGYTF. The DNA for the CDR3 is TGTGCCAGCAGTCCCGCCGGCACACACAACCCTAGATATGGCTACACCTTC.

The CDR3 DNA is TGTGCCAGCAGCTCTCCAGGGGCGGGAGGGATCACCGGGGAGCTGTTTTTT. It translates to CASSSPGAGGITGELFF. The chain has TRBV7-6 and TRBJ2-2, with 9 positions matching TRBD2. Germline V gene sequence: CDR1 SGHVS, CDR2 FNYEAQ. CDR3 length equals 17 residues. The trim removed 4 bases at V and 4 bases at J, leaving 10 bases unmatched.

V and J are TRBV7-6 and TRBJ1-1; 8 nucleotides align to TRBD1. V lost 2 bases, J lost 5 bases, and 7 bases stayed unmatched. This CDR3 has 15 residues. Germline lookup yields CDR1 SGHVS and CDR2 FNYEAQ. This CDR3 is CASSLSQGARTEAFF. In DNA, the CDR3 is TGTGCCAGCAGCTTAAGTCAGGGGGCGCGAACTGAAGCTTTCTTT.

V usage is TRBV3-1 (or the pseudogene TRBV3-2) and J usage is TRBJ2-3; D is possibly TRBD1 (5 bases). This CDR3 is built from 15 residues. Germline V gene sequence: CDR1 LGHDT, CDR2 YNNKEL (reference sequence). V was trimmed by 2 bases and J by 1 base, leaving 10 bases between them. CDR3 nucleotides: TGTGCCAGCAGCCAAAATAAAGGGGGCACAGATACGCAGTATTTT. This codes for CASSQNKGGTDTQYF.

The DNA for the CDR3 is TGTGCCAGCAGCCAGCATCGGGGGGGCCCCACAGATACGCAGTATTTT. This sequence encodes CASSQHRGGPTDTQYF. The V and J genes are TRBV3-1 (or the pseudogene TRBV3-2) and TRBJ2-3; 8 bases fit TRBD2. The CDR3 is 16 residues long. Germline loops: CDR1 LGHDT, CDR2 YNNKEL (reference sequence). J lost 2 bases, V lost 3 bases, and 7 bases had no gene match.

V gene TRBV13 combines with J gene TRBJ1-2; 7 nucleotides agree with TRBD1. J gave up 8 bases and V 3 bases, and 12 bases lay outside the gene matches. The germline V gene has CDR1 PRHDT and CDR2 FYEKMQ (reference sequence). The CDR3 contains 15 residues. CDR3 sequence (DNA): TGTGCCAGCAGCTTTTATGCCAGGGGGATTGTGGGCTACACCTTC. Translation: CASSFYARGIVGYTF.

As DNA, the CDR3 is TGTGCCAGCAGTACGGACAGGAGCTCCTACAATGAGCAGTTCTTC. It is translated as CASSTDRSSYNEQFF. V usage is TRBV6-5 and J usage is TRBJ2-1, with TRBD1 identical over 7 bases. Germline V lookup: CDR1 MNHEY, CDR2 SVGAGI. The CDR3 length is 15 residues. The trim removed 5 bases at V and 0 bases at J, leaving 4 bases unmatched.

The chain recombines TRBV6-1 with TRBJ2-3; 7 bases map to TRBD2. This CDR3 is 15 amino acids long. The germline CDR1 and CDR2 sequences are MNHNS and SASEGT. V shed 0 bases, J shed 2 bases, and the junction held 2 bases outside the gene matches. The CDR3 coding sequence is TGTGCCAGCAGTGAAGCGGGGGGGTACACAGATACGCAGTATTTT. Translating it yields CASSEAGGYTDTQYF.

The rearrangement uses TRBV5-6 and TRBJ1-1, with D unclear. From germline, CDR1 is SGHDT and CDR2 YYEEEE. The CDR3 totals 13 residues. Trimming stripped 4 bases from V and 9 bases from J, with 16 bases between. CDR3 nucleotides: TGTGCCAGCAGCCCCGGAGCAGCAACAAAAGCTTTCTTT. Its protein is CASSPGAATKAFF.

This chain uses TRBV3-1 (or the pseudogene TRBV3-2) with TRBJ2-7; 8 bases agree with TRBD1. CDR3 length: 16 amino acids. The germline V gene encodes CDR1 LGHDT and CDR2 YNNKEL (reference sequence). J lost 3 bases, V lost 0 bases, and 7 bases had no gene match. In DNA, the CDR3 is TGTGCCAGCAGCCAAGATCTCGGGACAGGCAGCTACGAGCAGTACTTC. Its translation is CASSQDLGTGSYEQYF.

The V and J genes are TRBV4-1 and TRBJ2-1; 7 bases are shared with TRBD1. V gave up 5 bases and J gave up 8 bases; unmatched junction bases: 12. CDR1 and CDR2 (germline): MGHRA, YSYEKL. The CDR3 contains 15 residues. For the CDR3, the DNA is TGCGCCAGCAGCGTAATGACAGGGTTACTTTATGAGCAGTTCTTC. Its translation is CASSVMTGLLYEQFF.

V usage is TRBV5-6 and J usage is TRBJ1-2; 8 nucleotides align to TRBD1. J lost 5 bases, V lost 4 bases, and 13 bases had no gene match. This CDR3 contains 16 residues. CDR1 SGHDT and CDR2 YYEEEE come from the germline V gene. Here the CDR3 reads CASSQAQGTGAYGYTF. DNA of the CDR3: TGTGCCAGCAGCCAGGCCCAAGGGACAGGAGCATATGGCTACACCTTC.

The genes are TRBV5-6 and TRBJ2-1; TRBD1 matches at 9 bases. CDR3 length: 16 amino acids. Losses at the gene ends were 2 bases for V and 7 bases for J; bases not matched to a gene: 10. Per germline, CDR1 SGHDT and CDR2 YYEEEE. The DNA for the CDR3 is TGTGCCAGCAGCTTACAGTACAGGGGGCGATGGAATGAGCAGTTCTTC. Protein sequence: CASSLQYRGRWNEQFF. Full variable domain (outside the CDR3, taken from reference TRBV5-6 and TRBJ2-1): DAGVTQSPTHLIKTRGQQVTLRCSPKSGHDTVSWYQQALGQGPQFIFQYYEEEERQRGNFPDRFSGHQFPNYSSELNVNALLLGDSALYLCASSLQYRGRWNEQFFGPGTRLTVL.

The rearrangement joins TRBV6-5 to TRBJ2-2; D gene ambiguous. The V gene lost 8 bases and the J gene lost 6 bases, with 13 bases spanning the gap. CDR3 length equals 13 residues. Germline V lookup: CDR1 MNHEY, CDR2 SVGAGI. CDR3 in amino acids: CASLRLVPGELFF. The CDR3 region has the DNA TGTGCCAGCCTACGGTTAGTTCCCGGGGAGCTGTTTTTT.

CDR3 in DNA: TGCGCCAGCAGCTCTTCTAGCGGGAGTCTCGCAGATACGCAGTATTTT. Its translation is CASSSSSGSLADTQYF. The chain links TRBV5-1 to TRBJ2-3; 10 bases match TRBD2. V trimming: 3 bases; J trimming: 4 bases; junction bases outside the gene matches: 8. This CDR3 region has 16 residues. The germline V gene has CDR1 SGHRS and CDR2 YFSETQ.